Listed below are T cell receptor beta chains from one sample, sequenced in a study of blood T cell repertoires in COVID-19. Assay used: immunoSEQ multiplex PCR; TCRdb lists only in-frame clones, some missing. The sample lists over 85,000 clones, roughly 90% occurring once. Sequenced material: peripheral blood. The receptors derive from a human donor with COVID-19, enrolled during active disease. The donor label of this sample is uncertain. CDR3s include the opening cysteine and the closing phenylalanine or tryptophan. Fields, in order: clone size, V gene, D gene, J gene, CDR3 length, CDR3 protein, CDR3 DNA. A D gene is named only where the DNA matches it firmly. Size tells how often a clone was seen (once, few, many) or the class of an expanded clone, and some rows leave it out.

>NA|TRBV29-1|TRBD2|TRBJ2-5|14
CSASLGGGQETQYF
TGCAGCGCTTCGCTCGGGGGGGGCCAGGAGACCCAGTACTTC
>NA|TRBV9|NA|TRBJ1-4|15
CASSPSLLPNEKLFF
TGTGCCAGCTCCCCCTCACTCCTGCCTAATGAAAAACTGTTTTTT
>NA|TRBV3-1/TRBV3-2|NA|TRBJ2-2|14
CASSLQGGTGELFF
TGTGCCAGCAGCCTACAGGGGGGGACCGGGGAGCTGTTTTTT
>NA|TRBV5-1|NA|TRBJ2-1|14
CASSSQGRGNEQFF
TGCGCCAGCAGCTCACAGGGACGGGGCAATGAGCAGTTCTTC
>NA|TRBV6-5|NA|TRBJ2-1|13
CASSYDPGDEQFF
TGTGCCAGCAGTTACGACCCAGGGGATGAGCAGTTCTTC
>NA|TRBV5-1|TRBD2|TRBJ2-5|15
CASSRTSGGWETQYF
TGCGCCAGCAGCCGGACTAGCGGGGGTTGGGAGACCCAGTACTTC
>NA|TRBV27|NA|TRBJ1-2|14
CASSWDIWGYGYTF
TGTGCCAGCAGTTGGGACATCTGGGGGTATGGCTACACCTTC
>NA|TRBV5-6|TRBD2|TRBJ2-7|13
CADAWGGGYEQYF
TGTGCTGACGCCTGGGGGGGAGGTTACGAGCAGTACTTC
>NA|TRBV27|NA|TRBJ2-7|13
CASGRDGGYEQYF
TGTGCCAGCGGACGGGACGGGGGCTACGAGCAGTACTTC
>NA|TRBV7-9|NA|TRBJ2-7|15
CASSFSYRGGSEQYF
TGTGCCAGCAGCTTCTCCTACAGGGGAGGTAGCGAGCAGTACTTC
>NA|TRBV19|NA|TRBJ1-1|13
CASSTDWDTEAFF
TGTGCCAGTAGTACGGACTGGGACACTGAAGCTTTCTTT
>NA|TRBV19|TRBD1|TRBJ1-6|16
CASSMDRGSNNSPLHF
TGTGCCAGTAGTATGGACAGGGGGTCCAATAATTCACCCCTCCACTTT
>once|TRBV19|NA|TRBJ1-5|16
CASSPRSLYSNQPQHF
TGTGCCAGTAGTCCTCGGAGTCTATATAGCAATCAGCCCCAGCATTTT
>NA|TRBV5-6|TRBD1|TRBJ1-2|15
CASSKWDRVAYGYTF
TGTGCCAGCAGCAAGTGGGACAGGGTGGCCTATGGCTACACCTTC
>NA|TRBV13|NA|TRBJ2-1|12
CASSAGFYEQFF
TGTGCCAGCAGTGCAGGGTTCTATGAGCAGTTCTTC
>NA|TRBV6-5|TRBD1|TRBJ2-2|15
CASSRDRANTGELFF
TGTGCCAGCAGTAGGGACAGGGCAAACACCGGGGAGCTGTTTTTT
>NA|TRBV2|NA|TRBJ1-1|13
CASRINRDTEAFF
TGTGCCAGCAGAATCAACAGGGACACTGAAGCTTTCTTT
>NA|TRBV5-1|NA|TRBJ1-4|14
CASSPGRGNEKLFF
TGCGCCAGCAGCCCGGGACGGGGGAATGAAAAACTGTTTTTT
>NA|TRBV6-6|TRBD1|TRBJ2-5|13
CASSGTEGETQYF
TGTGCCAGCAGTGGGACAGAGGGGGAGACCCAGTACTTC
>NA|TRBV19|NA|TRBJ1-5|16
CASSQTGTPSNQPQHF
TGTGCCAGTAGTCAGACCGGGACACCAAGCAATCAGCCCCAGCATTTT
>NA|TRBV4-1|NA|TRBJ2-7|15
CASSQDEGTTYEQYF
TGCGCCAGCAGCCAAGATGAGGGGACAACCTACGAGCAGTACTTC